The next 24 T cell receptor beta chains were all read from a single sample in a study of vaccination and CD4 T cells after COVID-19. These receptors' targets are unknown. The Oncomine TCR Beta short-read assay was applied to DNA of cultured CD4+ T cells. TCRdb re-called the PCR reads with MiXCR, one entry per CDR3 protein. The sample records 20,000 to 30,000 distinct CDR3 sequences, under 40% being singletons. Time point described: late sampling 161 to 241 days after vaccination in three convalescent patients. The treatment here: approximately 9-day PBMC culture with coronavirus spike peptide pools or control peptides (ViraFEST assay). The starting material was CD4+ T cells from blood, cultured in vitro, obtained about 7 months after SARS-CoV-2 vaccination. The source is a human donor who had recovered from COVID-19.

CDR3 loop: CASSLGQDNEKLFF. For the CDR3, the DNA is TGTGCCAGCAGCCTGGGACAGGATAATGAAAAACTGTTTTTT. The chain is built from TRBV7-9 and TRBJ1-4; 8 bases match TRBD1. V was pared by 5 bases and J by 4 bases, with 3 bases of the junction left unmatched. This CDR3 spans 14 amino acids. Germline CDR1 is SEHNR and CDR2 is FQNEAQ (reference sequence). The full variable domain, with the rest looked up from reference TRBV7-9 and TRBJ1-4, is DTGVSQNPRHKITKRGQNVTFRCDPISEHNRLYWYRQTLGQGPEFLTYFQNEAQLEKSRLLSDRFSAERPKGSFSTLEIQRTEQGDSAMYLCASSLGQDNEKLFFGSGTQLSVL.

This clonotype showed up just a few times. The gene calls are TRBV7-2 and TRBJ2-3, with 8 bases lining up with TRBD2. With V trimmed by 5 bases and J by 3 bases, 7 bases remained unmatched. CDR1 and CDR2 (germline): SGHTA, FQGNSA. The CDR3 sequence is 15 residues long. The CDR3 spells CASSTASGRTDTQYF. The CDR3 bases are TGTGCCAGCAGCACAGCTAGCGGGCGGACAGATACGCAGTATTTT. Full variable domain (remainder filled in from reference TRBV7-2 and TRBJ2-3): GAGVSQSPSNKVTEKGKDVELRCDPISGHTALYWYRQSLGQGLEFLIYFQGNSAPDKSGLPSDRFSAERTGGSVSTLTIQRTQQEDSAVYLCASSTASGRTDTQYFGPGTRLTVL.

The table lists this clonotype with a few counts. The chain joins TRBV7-2 to TRBJ1-2; 9 bases are a match to TRBD1. This CDR3 is built from 14 residues. J lost 12 bases, V lost 5 bases, and 13 bases had no gene match. Germline values: CDR1 SGHTA, CDR2 FQGNSA. The CDR3 here is CASSPDWTGVQDTF. CDR3 DNA sequence: TGTGCCAGCAGCCCTGATTGGACAGGGGTTCAGGACACCTTC.

This sequence joins TRBV7-9 and TRBJ2-3, with TRBD2 identical over 9 bases. The CDR3 extends over 17 amino acids. V shed 8 bases and J 0 bases; nucleotides not matched to a gene: 12. Per germline, CDR1 SEHNR and CDR2 FQNEAQ (reference sequence). In DNA form, the CDR3 reads TGTGCCAGCGGCTACCTACCGACTAGCGGTAGCACAGATACGCAGTATTTT. Translation: CASGYLPTSGSTDTQYF.

The chain couples TRBV7-8 to TRBJ2-7; D call uncertain. This CDR3 comprises 14 residues. Germline CDR1 and CDR2: SGHVS and FQNEAQ. V gave up 4 bases and J gave up 6 bases, with 16 bases separating them. The CDR3 region is CASSSTRGRAEQYF. The CDR3 coding sequence is TGTGCCAGCAGCTCTACCCGCGGTAGGGCCGAGCAGTACTTC.

CDR3 sequence (DNA): TGTGCCAGCAGTTTAATGGCCGGCGACAGGGTCAATCAGCCCCAGCATTTT. Translation: CASSLMAGDRVNQPQHF. The gene calls are TRBV12-3 or TRBV12-4 and TRBJ1-5; 7 nucleotides agree with TRBD1. The CDR3 is made up of 17 amino acids. With V trimmed by 2 bases and J by 3 bases, 10 bases remained unmatched.

The chain links TRBV20-1 to TRBJ2-2; 8 bases map to TRBD2. Germline lookup yields CDR1 DFQATT and CDR2 SNEGSKA (reference sequence). Losses at the gene ends were 6 bases for V and 4 bases for J; bases not matched to a gene: 10. CDR3 length equals 15 residues. The CDR3 DNA reads as TGCAGTGCCCAGAACGCGGGAGGCGGCACCGGGGAGCTGTTTTTT. This sequence encodes CSAQNAGGGTGELFF.

This chain links TRBV28 with TRBJ2-3; 7 positions match TRBD2. The germline V gene has CDR1 MDHEN and CDR2 SYDVKM. This CDR3 is built from 17 residues. V shed 5 bases, J shed 5 bases, and the junction held 16 bases outside the gene matches. CDR3 DNA sequence: TGTGCCAGCAGTCCCGGGGGAGCGGGGCCTTTGGGAGATACGCAGTATTTT. Its protein is CASSPGGAGPLGDTQYF.

This chain connects TRBV4-2 to TRBJ2-1; 11 bases are a match to TRBD2. Germline V lookup: CDR1 LGHNA, CDR2 YNFKEQ. There are 16 residues in the CDR3. The ends lost 0 bases at V and 4 bases at J; junction bases unmatched: 2. As DNA, the CDR3 is TGTGCCAGCAGCCAAGACGGGACTAGCGGTTACAATGAGCAGTTCTTC. Its protein is CASSQDGTSGYNEQFF.

The chain carries TRBV20-1 and TRBJ2-3; TRBD2 might be the D (6 bases). There are 13 residues in the CDR3. Germline CDR1 is DFQATT and CDR2 is SNEGSKA (reference sequence). V was clipped by 6 bases and J by 2 bases, with 12 bases between them. CDR3 coding DNA: TGCAGTGCCATACTAGCTTACACAGATACGCAGTATTTT. Translated, it gives CSAILAYTDTQYF.

This chain joins TRBV27 and TRBJ2-3, with D tentatively TRBD1 (6 bases). Germline V CDR1 and CDR2: MNHEY, SMNVEV (reference sequence). The CDR3 totals 17 residues. Trimming left V 5 bases short and J 2 bases short, with 20 bases between. CDR3 DNA: TGTGCCAGCAGTCCCACGGGCAGGGGTACTTTCACAGATACGCAGTATTTT. Translating gives CASSPTGRGTFTDTQYF.

The V call is TRBV9, the J call TRBJ2-3, with 9 bases identical to TRBD1. Germline CDR1 is SGDLS and CDR2 is YYNGEE. The CDR3 runs to 12 residues. The junction had 4 bases not matched to a gene; V was cut back by 3 bases and J by 11 bases. CDR3 coding DNA: TGTGCCAGCAGCGCCACAGGGGGCGAGCAGTATTTT. It codes for CASSATGGEQYF.

V gene TRBV20-1 combines with J gene TRBJ2-2; D call uncertain. The CDR3 loop spans 15 amino acids. Trimming took 3 bases from V and 2 from J, leaving 13 bases between them. CDR1 and CDR2 from the germline V gene are DFQATT and SNEGSKA (reference sequence). The DNA for the CDR3 is TGCAGTGCTAGTCGTATGGCCCTTAACACCGGGGAGCTGTTTTTT. Its translation is CSASRMALNTGELFF.

The V gene is TRBV27, the J gene TRBJ2-2; TRBD2 agrees at 12 bases. The germline V gene has CDR1 MNHEY and CDR2 SMNVEV (reference sequence). The CDR3 totals 16 residues. Trimming cost V 6 bases and J 0 bases; bases outside gene matches: 2. CDR3 coding DNA: TGTGCCAGCAGCCGGACTAGCGGGGCGAACACCGGGGAGCTGTTTTTT. It codes for CASSRTSGANTGELFF.

This CDR3 is CASSLDRDGQPQHF. In nucleotides, the CDR3 is TGTGCCAGTAGCCTGGACAGGGATGGACAGCCCCAGCATTTT. The chain couples TRBV19 to TRBJ1-5; 8 nucleotides agree with TRBD1. CDR1 and CDR2 (germline): LNHDA, SQIVND (reference sequence). J gave up 7 bases and V 6 bases, and 8 bases lay outside the gene matches. The length of the CDR3 is 14 residues.

The V call is TRBV20-1, the J call TRBJ1-2, with no clear D. The CDR3 is made up of 15 amino acids. The germline gives CDR1 DFQATT, CDR2 SNEGSKA (reference sequence). Between the trimmed V and J ends, which lost 3 bases and 6 bases, there was a span of 20 bases. CDR3 in amino acids: CSASPPGQLRDGYTF. CDR3 sequence (DNA): TGCAGTGCTAGTCCTCCGGGCCAACTCCGGGATGGCTACACCTTC.

This clonotype was counted once. The chain's CDR3 is CASSITRGQAVGNQPQHF. The CDR3 nucleotides are TGTGCCAGTAGTATAACCCGAGGCCAGGCAGTGGGCAATCAGCCCCAGCATTTT. The chain recombines TRBV19 with TRBJ1-5, with D unresolved. With 2 bases removed from V and 2 bases from J, the gap between germline ends came to 19 bases. The CDR3 covers 18 residues. CDR1 LNHDA and CDR2 SQIVND come from the germline V gene (reference sequence).

This chain links TRBV7-9 with TRBJ2-3, with D tentatively TRBD1 or TRBD2 (5 bases each). The germline V gene encodes CDR1 SEHNR and CDR2 FQNEAQ (reference sequence). The CDR3 spans 18 residues. With 2 bases removed from V and 3 bases from J, the gap between germline ends came to 21 bases. The CDR3 here is CASSLPPVGPRGTDTQYF. In nucleotides, the CDR3 is TGTGCCAGCAGCTTACCGCCTGTGGGGCCACGGGGTACAGATACGCAGTATTTT.

The chain links TRBV6-2 or TRBV6-3 to TRBJ2-7; D is ambiguous. Between the trimmed V and J ends, which lost 0 bases and 2 bases, there was a span of 8 bases. Germline V gene data show CDR1 as MNHEY and CDR2 as SVGEGT. CDR3 length: 14 residues. Here the CDR3 DNA reads TGTGCCAGCAGTTACTCTCCTTCGACCTACGAGCAGTACTTC. It yields the protein CASSYSPSTYEQYF.

The sample holds a few counts of this clonotype. The chain uses TRBV21-1 and TRBJ2-7; TRBD1 reflects the table's D call only, with no check against the DNA. TRBV21-1 is given as a pseudogene. The CDR3 extends over 17 amino acids. DNA of the CDR3: TGTGCCAGCAGCAAATGGTGGGGGGGACAGGCCCTGTACGAGCAGTACTTC. This translates into CASSKWWGGQALYEQYF.

This clonotype has a single count. This rearrangement joins TRBV2 to TRBJ2-7, with 9 bases identical to TRBD1. This CDR3 contains 13 residues. With V trimmed by 6 bases and J by 4 bases, 4 bases remained unmatched. Germline V lookup: CDR1 SNHLY, CDR2 FYNNEI. CDR3 coding DNA: TGTGCCAGCAGATCGGGACAGGGTTACGAGCAGTACTTC. It yields the protein CASRSGQGYEQYF.

In this sample, this clonotype is medium-sized. V and J are TRBV5-4 and TRBJ2-7; D gene uncertain. This CDR3 comprises 14 residues. Germline values: CDR1 SGHNT, CDR2 YYREEE (reference sequence). V lost 4 bases and J 6 bases, leaving 17 bases between the germline ends. CDR3 region: CASSPQQAPGEQYF. The DNA for the CDR3 is TGTGCCAGCAGCCCCCAGCAGGCCCCGGGCGAGCAGTACTTC.

The table lists this clonotype with a few counts. This CDR3 reads CASSLDWGSYEQYF. DNA for the CDR3: TGTGCCAGCAGCTTAGATTGGGGCTCCTACGAGCAGTACTTC. V usage is TRBV11-2 and J usage is TRBJ2-7, with no clear D. The V gene lost 0 bases and the J gene lost 0 bases, with 6 bases spanning the gap. The CDR3 consists of 14 residues. CDR1 and CDR2 from the germline V gene are SGHAT and FQNNGV.

CDR3: CASSLGRIQETQYF. CDR3 nucleotides: TGTGCCAGCAGTCTAGGACGGATTCAAGAGACCCAGTACTTC. The genes are TRBV11-2 and TRBJ2-5; D is unresolved. The CDR3 is made up of 14 amino acids. Germline V lookup: CDR1 SGHAT, CDR2 FQNNGV. Trimming removed 6 bases at V and 2 bases at J, with 13 bases between. Complete variable domain (other parts from reference TRBV11-2 and TRBJ2-5): EAGVAQSPRYKIIEKRQSVAFWCNPISGHATLYWYQQILGQGPKLLIQFQNNGVVDDSQLPKDRFSAERLKGVDSTLKIQPAKLEDSAVYLCASSLGRIQETQYFGPGTRLLVL.